The 26 T cell receptor beta chains listed next were all sequenced from one sample in a study of CD8 T cells in Susac syndrome. cDNA came from approximately 0.5 to 1 ug RNA primed by random hexamers. TCRdb processed the immunoSEQ multiplex PCR reads anew with MiXCR; each CDR3 protein has one entry. The data contain 170,000 or so distinct CDR3 sequences, around 94% of them singletons. Sample: CD4+ T cells from PBMCs. Receptors originate from a human donor with Susac syndrome.

This clonotype was observed a few times. The chain combines TRBV5-1 with TRBJ2-4; 9 nucleotides match TRBD1. V lost 0 bases and J lost 1; bases outside the gene matches: 8. The CDR3 totals 18 residues. Germline V gene lookup returns CDR1 SGHRS and CDR2 YFSETQ. The CDR3 spells CASSLAWTGDGAKNIQYF. DNA for the CDR3: TGCGCCAGCAGCTTGGCCTGGACAGGGGATGGGGCCAAAAACATTCAGTACTTC.

This chain connects TRBV6-6 to TRBJ2-7; 10 bases match TRBD1. The ends lost 6 bases at V and 3 bases at J; junction bases unmatched: 5. The germline gives CDR1 MNHNY, CDR2 SVGAGI (reference sequence). The CDR3 loop spans 14 amino acids. The CDR3 sequence is CASSQGQGYYEQYF. The CDR3 DNA reads as TGTGCCAGCAGCCAGGGACAGGGGTACTACGAGCAGTACTTC.

This clonotype was counted a few times. The chain employs TRBV12-3 or TRBV12-4 and TRBJ2-6; 10 bases line up with TRBD2. V lost 3 bases and J lost 2; bases outside the gene matches: 4. The CDR3 spans 17 residues. The CDR3 coding sequence is TGTGCCAGCAGTTTCACCCTAGCGGGAGCTGGGGCCAACGTCCTGACTTTC. Encoded protein: CASSFTLAGAGANVLTF.

V and J are TRBV20-1 and TRBJ2-7; TRBD1 aligns across 9 bases. The CDR3 has 15 residues. Germline V gene lookup returns CDR1 DFQATT and CDR2 SNEGSKA (reference sequence). V was clipped by 1 base and J by 1 base; unmatched bases: 5. In nucleotides, the CDR3 is TGCAGTGCTAGAGTCGGGGACAGGGCTTCCTACGAGCAGTACTTC. Its translation: CSARVGDRASYEQYF.

The chain has TRBV15 and TRBJ2-7; the match to TRBD1 covers 7 bases. V lost 5 bases and J lost 0; bases outside the gene matches: 7. There are 15 residues in the CDR3. Germline loops: CDR1 LNHNV, CDR2 YYDKDF (reference sequence). The CDR3 nucleotides read TGTGCCACCAGCCGAAGGACAGGCAGCTCCTACGAGCAGTACTTC. Protein product: CATSRRTGSSYEQYF.

The V call is TRBV6-1, the J call TRBJ2-7; 10 bases align to TRBD2. The V segment lost 6 bases and the J segment 2 bases; nucleotides outside the gene matches: 4. Germline CDR1 MNHNS, CDR2 SASEGT. This CDR3 spans 14 amino acids. The CDR3 here is CASRRTSGTYEQYF. The DNA of the CDR3 is TGTGCCAGCAGGAGGACTAGCGGAACCTACGAGCAGTACTTC.

The chain recombines TRBV15 with TRBJ2-6; the D is unclear. Germline V gene sequence: CDR1 LNHNV, CDR2 YYDKDF (reference sequence). V dropped 4 bases and J dropped 3 bases, with 7 bases sitting between them. The length of the CDR3 is 14 residues. The CDR3, as DNA: TGTGCCACCAGCATCACATATGGGGCCAACGTCCTGACTTTC. It translates to CATSITYGANVLTF.

This chain connects TRBV21-1 to TRBJ2-7. TRBV21-1 is annotated as a pseudogene. The CDR3 runs to 16 residues. CDR3 amino acids: CASSKGVAGAPYEQYF. The CDR3 nucleotides are TGTGCCAGCAGCAAAGGGGTGGCGGGAGCCCCTTACGAGCAGTACTTC.

This clonotype has only one observation. The chain employs TRBV6-4 and TRBJ2-1; 7 positions agree with TRBD1. CDR3 length: 14 amino acids. Germline trimming cut 0 bases from V and 4 bases from J; bases unmatched to any gene: 0. Looked up from germline, CDR1 is MRHNA and CDR2 is SNTAGT. In DNA, the CDR3 is TGTGCCAGCAGTGACTCGGACAGGTACAATGAGCAGTTCTTC. Its protein is CASSDSDRYNEQFF.

The J gene is TRBJ2-2, the V gene TRBV12-3 or TRBV12-4; D ambiguous. The V end was cut by 3 bases, the J end by 6 bases, with 8 bases between. The CDR3 contains 13 residues. The CDR3 DNA sequence: TGTGCCAGCAGTTTGGGGTACCCCGGGGAGCTGTTTTTT. As protein: CASSLGYPGELFF.

The rearrangement links TRBV20-1 to TRBJ1-1, with no clear D. The length of the CDR3 is 13 residues. Trimming took off 2 bases at V and 1 base at J, with 8 bases between the two ends. From germline, CDR1 is DFQATT and CDR2 SNEGSKA (reference sequence). CDR3 DNA sequence: TGCAGTGCTAGATGGCAGCGGAACACTGAAGCTTTCTTT. It yields the protein CSARWQRNTEAFF.

This chain uses TRBV29-1 with TRBJ1-1; 7 nucleotides line up with TRBD1. Per the germline V gene, CDR1 is SQVTM and CDR2 is ANQGSEA. Trimming at V came to 6 bases and at J to 0 bases, leaving 13 bases not matched to a gene. The CDR3 is made up of 16 amino acids. The CDR3 DNA is TGCAGCGTCGCCTATAGGGGGCGGTTCATGAACACTGAAGCTTTCTTT. This gives the protein CSVAYRGRFMNTEAFF.

This chain links TRBV5-8 with TRBJ1-5; D gene ambiguous. The length of the CDR3 is 14 residues. V lost 4 bases to trimming and J lost 0 bases, with 8 bases between them. Germline CDR1 is SGHTS and CDR2 is YDEGEE. CDR3 in amino acids: CASSKEASNQPQHF. The CDR3 bases are TGTGCCAGCAGCAAGGAAGCTAGCAATCAGCCCCAGCATTTT. The full variable domain, rest sourced from reference TRBV5-8 and TRBJ1-5, is EAGVTQSPTHLIKTRGQQATLRCSPISGHTSVYWYQQALGLGLQFLLWYDEGEERNRGNFPPRFSGRQFPNYSSELNVNALELEDSALYLCASSKEASNQPQHFGDGTRLSIL.

The chain recombines TRBV2 with TRBJ1-5; D gene uncertain. The CDR3 extends over 12 amino acids. Germline CDR1 SNHLY, CDR2 FYNNEI. Deletions cut 2 bases from V and 10 bases from J, with 9 bases between. The CDR3: CASSEWTTPQHF. For the CDR3, the DNA is TGTGCCAGCAGTGAATGGACCACTCCCCAGCATTTT.

The chain is built from TRBV6-2 or TRBV6-3 and TRBJ2-3; D remains unclear. The ends were cut back, 6 bases at V and 0 bases at J, with 7 bases in the middle. Germline CDR1 MNHEY, CDR2 SVGEGT. The length of the CDR3 is 13 residues. CDR3 coding DNA: TGTGCCAGCAGAACGACCAGCACAGATACGCAGTATTTT. Amino acid sequence: CASRTTSTDTQYF.

This chain joins TRBV21-1 and TRBJ2-1; TRBD2 is taken as the D call from the table, unchecked against the DNA. TRBV21-1 is described as a pseudogene. The CDR3 runs to 15 residues. DNA of the CDR3: TGTGCCAGCAGCAAAGCTAGCGGGAAACAGAATGAGCAGTTCTTC. This gives the protein CASSKASGKQNEQFF.

This clonotype appeared once. The chain couples TRBV7-9 to TRBJ2-6; possible D gene TRBD1, 6 bases. Germline V CDR1 and CDR2: SEHNR, FQNEAQ (reference sequence). This CDR3 is 17 amino acids long. V was clipped by 7 bases and J by 4 bases, with 20 bases between them. The CDR3 sequence is CASMNGQGIYGANVLTF. In DNA, the CDR3 is TGTGCCAGCATGAACGGGCAGGGGATTTACGGGGCCAACGTCCTGACTTTC.

This chain connects TRBV15 to TRBJ2-1; D remains unclear. Germline CDR1 reads LNHNV; CDR2 reads YYDKDF (reference sequence). The CDR3 is 13 residues long. The V gene lost 3 bases and the J gene lost 5 bases, with 8 bases spanning the gap. CDR3: CATSSDVHNEQFF. The CDR3 DNA follows: TGTGCCACCAGCAGCGACGTCCACAATGAGCAGTTCTTC. The full variable domain, rest sourced from reference TRBV15 and TRBJ2-1, is DAMVIQNPRYQVTQFGKPVTLSCSQTLNHNVMYWYQQKSSQAPKLLFHYYDKDFNNEADTPDNFQSRRPNTSFCFLDIRSPGLGDTAMYLCATSSDVHNEQFFGPGTRLTVL.

The chain recombines TRBV12-3 or TRBV12-4 with TRBJ1-4; D unresolved. The V end was cut by 3 bases, the J end by 8 bases, with 13 bases between. The CDR3 totals 14 residues. The CDR3 coding sequence is TGTGCCAGCAGTTTGGACCACCCGGGCGAAAAACTGTTTTTT. It encodes CASSLDHPGEKLFF.

CDR3 sequence: CASSPGLAGVIPATDTQYF. The CDR3 region has the DNA TGCGCCAGCAGCCCCGGACTAGCGGGGGTTATCCCTGCCACAGATACGCAGTATTTT. V gene TRBV5-1 combines with J gene TRBJ2-3, with TRBD2 identical over 13 bases. The germline gives CDR1 SGHRS, CDR2 YFSETQ. V dropped 4 bases and J dropped 2; count of bases not matched to a gene: 13. The CDR3 is 19 amino acids.

The rearrangement uses TRBV27 and TRBJ2-1; tentative D call: TRBD1 (6 bases). The CDR3 extends over 16 amino acids. Deletions cut 4 bases from V and 6 bases from J, with 19 bases between. Germline values: CDR1 MNHEY, CDR2 SMNVEV (reference sequence). CDR3 in DNA: TGTGCCAGCAGTTCCGTCACAGGGTTGAGAATCAATGAGCAGTTCTTC. Translating it yields CASSSVTGLRINEQFF.

This chain joins TRBV4-2 and TRBJ2-3, with no clear D. Germline V gene data show CDR1 as LGHNA and CDR2 as YNFKEQ. V lost 1 base, J lost 0 bases, and 20 bases lay in between. The CDR3 runs 19 residues. CDR3 in DNA: TGTGCCAGCAGCCAAGCCCTCGGTGTACTCCGATCTAGCACAGATACGCAGTATTTT. This sequence encodes CASSQALGVLRSSTDTQYF.

The J gene is TRBJ2-5, the V gene TRBV25-1, with D perhaps matching TRBD1 or TRBD2 (5 bases each). V was clipped by 0 bases and J by 2 bases, with 13 bases between them. Germline V gene data show CDR1 as MGHDK and CDR2 as SYGVNS. CDR3 length: 16 amino acids. The CDR3 nucleotides read TGTGCCAGCAGTGAATATACGAGGGGTTTTCAAGAGACCCAGTACTTC. This translates into CASSEYTRGFQETQYF. The full variable domain, with the rest looked up from reference TRBV25-1 and TRBJ2-5, is EADIYQTPRYLVIGTGKKITLECSQTMGHDKMYWYQQDPGMELHLIHYSYGVNSTEKGDLSSESTVSRIRTEHFPLTLESARPSHTSQYLCASSEYTRGFQETQYFGPGTRLLVL.

V and J are TRBV7-2 and TRBJ2-5; D might be TRBD1 or TRBD2, each matching 5 bases. The CDR3 covers 16 residues. V was shortened by 5 bases and J by 5 bases, with 21 bases between the two germline ends. Germline V lookup: CDR1 SGHTA, CDR2 FQGNSA. CDR3 loop: CASSLGPHSGGETQYF. The CDR3 bases are TGTGCCAGCAGCCTAGGTCCCCACAGTGGGGGTGAGACCCAGTACTTC.

The chain is built from TRBV7-9 and TRBJ2-7; the D gene could be TRBD1 or TRBD2 (5 bases each). Trimming pared 7 bases from V and 5 bases from J, leaving 15 bases between. Germline CDR1 is SEHNR and CDR2 is FQNEAQ (reference sequence). The CDR3 consists of 13 residues. CDR3: CASNFDRDDEQYF. In DNA, the CDR3 is TGTGCCAGCAACTTCGACCGGGACGACGAGCAGTACTTC.

This clonotype has only one observation. This sequence joins TRBV5-4 and TRBJ2-7; the D gene could be TRBD1 or TRBD2 (6 bases each). This CDR3 has 17 amino acids. The germline gives CDR1 SGHNT, CDR2 YYREEE (reference sequence). V was trimmed by 3 bases and J by 3 bases, leaving 22 bases between them. CDR3 bases: TGTGCCAGCAGCTCCGAACCATGGGGGGCCGAACGCTACGAGCAGTACTTC. Encoded protein: CASSSEPWGAERYEQYF.